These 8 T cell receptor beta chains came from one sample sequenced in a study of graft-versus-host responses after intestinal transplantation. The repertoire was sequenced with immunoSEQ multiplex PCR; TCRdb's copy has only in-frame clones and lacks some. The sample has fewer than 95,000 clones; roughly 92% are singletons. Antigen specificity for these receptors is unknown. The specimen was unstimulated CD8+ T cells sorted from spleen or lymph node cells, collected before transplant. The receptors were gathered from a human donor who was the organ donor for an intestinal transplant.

CDR3 nucleotides: TGTGCCAGCAGCTTGATCGGGGTTTACAATGAGCAGTTCTTC. Translating it yields CASSLIGVYNEQFF. The V call is TRBV7-8, the J call TRBJ2-1, with D perhaps TRBD2 (5 bases). The V gene's germline CDR1 is SGHVS and CDR2 FQNEAQ. This CDR3 region has 14 residues. The germline V and J ends were trimmed by 3 bases and 4 bases, with 10 bases remaining between them.

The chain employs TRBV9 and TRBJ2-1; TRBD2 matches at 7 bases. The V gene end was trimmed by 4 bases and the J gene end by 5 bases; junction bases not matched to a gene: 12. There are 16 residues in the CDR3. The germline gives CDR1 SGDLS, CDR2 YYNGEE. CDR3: CASSPSGGFVNNEQFF. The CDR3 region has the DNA TGTGCCAGCAGCCCCTCGGGAGGTTTCGTCAACAATGAGCAGTTCTTC.

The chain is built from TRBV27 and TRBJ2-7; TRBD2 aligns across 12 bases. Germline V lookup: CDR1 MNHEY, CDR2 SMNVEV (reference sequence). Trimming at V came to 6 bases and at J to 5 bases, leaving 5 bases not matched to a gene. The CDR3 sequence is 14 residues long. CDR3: CASSLAGGPNEQYF. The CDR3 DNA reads TGTGCCAGCAGCCTAGCGGGGGGGCCTAACGAGCAGTACTTC.

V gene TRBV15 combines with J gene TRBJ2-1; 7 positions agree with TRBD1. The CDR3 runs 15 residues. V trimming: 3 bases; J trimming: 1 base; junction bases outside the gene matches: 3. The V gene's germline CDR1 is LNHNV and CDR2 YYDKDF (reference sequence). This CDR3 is CATSSLGQSYNEQFF. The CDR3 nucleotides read TGTGCCACCAGCAGCCTGGGACAGTCCTACAATGAGCAGTTCTTC.

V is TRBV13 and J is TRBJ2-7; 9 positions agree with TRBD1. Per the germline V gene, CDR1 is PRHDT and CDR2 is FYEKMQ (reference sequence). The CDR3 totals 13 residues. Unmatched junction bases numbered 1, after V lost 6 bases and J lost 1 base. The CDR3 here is CASRQGASYEQYF. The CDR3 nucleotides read TGTGCCAGCAGACAGGGGGCTTCCTACGAGCAGTACTTC.

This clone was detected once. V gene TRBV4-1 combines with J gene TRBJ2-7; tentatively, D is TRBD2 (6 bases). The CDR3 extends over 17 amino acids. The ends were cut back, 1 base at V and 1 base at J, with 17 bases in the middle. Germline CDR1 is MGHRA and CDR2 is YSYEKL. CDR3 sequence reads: CASSQVLVVRGSYEQYF. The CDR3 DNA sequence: TGCGCCAGCAGCCAAGTTCTCGTTGTGCGGGGATCCTACGAGCAGTACTTC.

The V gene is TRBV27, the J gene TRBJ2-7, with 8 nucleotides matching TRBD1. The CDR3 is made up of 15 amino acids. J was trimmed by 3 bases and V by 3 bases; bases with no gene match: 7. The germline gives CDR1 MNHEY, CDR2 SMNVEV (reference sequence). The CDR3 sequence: CASSFTGTGYYEQYF. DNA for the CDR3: TGTGCCAGCAGTTTTACCGGGACAGGCTACTACGAGCAGTACTTC.

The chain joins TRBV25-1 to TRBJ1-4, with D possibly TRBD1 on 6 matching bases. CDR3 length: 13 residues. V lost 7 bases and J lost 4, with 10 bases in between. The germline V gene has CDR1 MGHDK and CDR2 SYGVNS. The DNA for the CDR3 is TGTGCCAGCAACAGGGAAATTAATGAAAAACTGTTTTTT. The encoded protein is CASNREINEKLFF.